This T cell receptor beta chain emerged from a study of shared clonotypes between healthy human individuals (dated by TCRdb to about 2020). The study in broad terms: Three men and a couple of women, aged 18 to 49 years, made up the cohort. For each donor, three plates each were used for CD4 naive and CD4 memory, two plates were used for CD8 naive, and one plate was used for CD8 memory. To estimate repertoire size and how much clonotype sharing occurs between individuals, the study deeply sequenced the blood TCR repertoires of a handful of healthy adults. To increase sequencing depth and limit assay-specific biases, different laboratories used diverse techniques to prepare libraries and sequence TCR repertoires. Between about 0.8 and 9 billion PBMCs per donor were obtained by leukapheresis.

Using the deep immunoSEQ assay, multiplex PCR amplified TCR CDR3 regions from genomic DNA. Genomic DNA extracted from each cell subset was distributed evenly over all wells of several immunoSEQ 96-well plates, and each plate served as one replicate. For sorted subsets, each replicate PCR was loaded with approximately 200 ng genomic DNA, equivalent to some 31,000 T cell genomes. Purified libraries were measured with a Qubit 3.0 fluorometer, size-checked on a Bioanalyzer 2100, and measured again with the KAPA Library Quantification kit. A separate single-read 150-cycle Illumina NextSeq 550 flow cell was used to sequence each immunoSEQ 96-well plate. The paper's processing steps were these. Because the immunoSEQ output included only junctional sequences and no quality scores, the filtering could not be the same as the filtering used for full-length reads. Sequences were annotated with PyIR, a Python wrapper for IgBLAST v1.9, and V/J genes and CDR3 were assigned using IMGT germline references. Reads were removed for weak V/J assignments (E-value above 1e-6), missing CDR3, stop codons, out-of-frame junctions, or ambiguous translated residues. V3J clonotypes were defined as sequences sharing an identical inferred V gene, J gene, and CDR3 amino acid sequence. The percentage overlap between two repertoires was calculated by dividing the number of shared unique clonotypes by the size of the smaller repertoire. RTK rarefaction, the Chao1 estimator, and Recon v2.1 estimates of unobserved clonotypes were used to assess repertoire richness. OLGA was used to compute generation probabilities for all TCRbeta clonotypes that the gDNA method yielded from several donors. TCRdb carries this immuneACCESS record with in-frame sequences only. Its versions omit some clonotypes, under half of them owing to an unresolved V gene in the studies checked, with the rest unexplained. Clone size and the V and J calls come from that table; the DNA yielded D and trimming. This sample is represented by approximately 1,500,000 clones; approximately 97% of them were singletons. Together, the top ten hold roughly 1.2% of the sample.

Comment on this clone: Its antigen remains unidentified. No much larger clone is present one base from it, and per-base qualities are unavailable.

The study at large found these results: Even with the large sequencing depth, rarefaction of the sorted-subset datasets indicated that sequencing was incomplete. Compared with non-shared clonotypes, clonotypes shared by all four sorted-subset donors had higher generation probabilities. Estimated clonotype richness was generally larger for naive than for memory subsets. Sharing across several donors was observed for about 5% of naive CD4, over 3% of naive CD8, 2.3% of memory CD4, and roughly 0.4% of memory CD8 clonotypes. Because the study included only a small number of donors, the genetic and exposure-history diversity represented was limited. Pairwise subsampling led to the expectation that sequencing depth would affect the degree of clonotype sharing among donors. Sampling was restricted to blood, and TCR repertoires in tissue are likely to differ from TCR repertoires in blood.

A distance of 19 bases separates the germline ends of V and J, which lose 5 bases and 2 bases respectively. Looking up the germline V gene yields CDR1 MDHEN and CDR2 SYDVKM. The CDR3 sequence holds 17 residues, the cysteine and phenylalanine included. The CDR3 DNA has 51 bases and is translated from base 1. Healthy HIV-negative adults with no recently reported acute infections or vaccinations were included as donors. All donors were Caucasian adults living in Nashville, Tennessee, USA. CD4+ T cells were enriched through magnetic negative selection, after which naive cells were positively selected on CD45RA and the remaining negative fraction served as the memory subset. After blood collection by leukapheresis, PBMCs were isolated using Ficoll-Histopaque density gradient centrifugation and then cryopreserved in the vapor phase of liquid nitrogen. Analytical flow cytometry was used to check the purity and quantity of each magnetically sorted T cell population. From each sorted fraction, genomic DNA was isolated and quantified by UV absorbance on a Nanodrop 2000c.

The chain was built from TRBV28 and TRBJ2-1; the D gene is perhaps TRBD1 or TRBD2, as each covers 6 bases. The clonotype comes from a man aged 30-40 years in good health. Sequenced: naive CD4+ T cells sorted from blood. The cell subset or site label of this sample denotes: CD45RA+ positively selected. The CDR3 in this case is CASSPSRWGAAYNEQFF. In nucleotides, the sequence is TGTGCCAGCAGTCCGTCCCGTTGGGGGGCGGCCTACAATGAGCAGTTCTTC.